This TCR beta chain was captured in a study of identical twins. This CDR3 comprises 14 residues. V was clipped by 0 bases and J by 0 bases, with 8 bases between them. Germline V gene data show CDR1 as DFQATT and CDR2 as SNEGSKA (reference sequence). Template switching added a universal primer site, and cDNA bore unique molecular identifiers. Each CDR3 protein gets one entry after TCRdb re-called the 5' RACE reads with MiXCR. This sample carries over 200,000 distinct CDR3 sequences, around a tenth of them seen once, and the ten largest clones take around 5%. The rearrangement joins TRBV20-1 to TRBJ1-1; no clear D. The sample taken for sequencing was memory (CD45RO+) T cells sorted from blood. This TCR came from a young woman in good health. CDR3 DNA sequence: TGCAGTGCTAGAGATGTGAGAGTGAACACTGAAGCTTTCTTT. Its protein product is CSARDVRVNTEAFF.